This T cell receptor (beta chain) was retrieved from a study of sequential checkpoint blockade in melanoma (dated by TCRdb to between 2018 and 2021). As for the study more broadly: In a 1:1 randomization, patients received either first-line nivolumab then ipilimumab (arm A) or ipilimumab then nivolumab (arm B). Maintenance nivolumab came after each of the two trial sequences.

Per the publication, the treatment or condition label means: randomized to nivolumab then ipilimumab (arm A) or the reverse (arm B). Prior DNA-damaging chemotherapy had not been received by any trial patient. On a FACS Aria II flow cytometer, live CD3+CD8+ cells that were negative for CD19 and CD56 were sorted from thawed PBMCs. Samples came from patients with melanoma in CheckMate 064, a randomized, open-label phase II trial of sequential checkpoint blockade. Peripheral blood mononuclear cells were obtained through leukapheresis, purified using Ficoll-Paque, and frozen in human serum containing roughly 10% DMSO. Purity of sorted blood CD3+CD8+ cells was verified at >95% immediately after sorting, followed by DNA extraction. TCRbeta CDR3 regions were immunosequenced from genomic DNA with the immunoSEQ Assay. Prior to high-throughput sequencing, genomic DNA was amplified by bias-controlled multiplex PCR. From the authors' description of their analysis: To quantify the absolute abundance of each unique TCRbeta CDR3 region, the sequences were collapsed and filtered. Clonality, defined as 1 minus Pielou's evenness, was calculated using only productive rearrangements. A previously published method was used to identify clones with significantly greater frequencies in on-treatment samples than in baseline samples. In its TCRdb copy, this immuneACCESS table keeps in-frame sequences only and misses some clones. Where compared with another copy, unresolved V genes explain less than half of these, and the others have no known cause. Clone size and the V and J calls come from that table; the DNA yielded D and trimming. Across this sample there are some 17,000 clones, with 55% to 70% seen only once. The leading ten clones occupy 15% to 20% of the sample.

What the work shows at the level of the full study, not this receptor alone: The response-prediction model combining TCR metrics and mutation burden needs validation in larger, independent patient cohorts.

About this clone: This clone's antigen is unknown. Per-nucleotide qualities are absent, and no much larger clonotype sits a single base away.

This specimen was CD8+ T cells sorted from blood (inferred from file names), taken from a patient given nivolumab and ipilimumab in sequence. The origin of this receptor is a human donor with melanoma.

The nucleotide sequence reads as follows: TGCGCCAGCAGCTACATATCAGGGTCTGGGGCCAACGTCCTGACTTTC. Translated, this gives CASSYISGSGANVLTF. The chain couples TRBV5-1 to TRBJ2-6, with a weak D call of TRBD1 (5 bases match). The germline V gene gives CDR1 as SGHRS and CDR2 as YFSETQ. Trimming costs V 3 bases and J 1 base, and their ends lie 11 bases apart. The CDR3 goes from the cysteine to the phenylalanine over 16 residues. This entry keeps only the CDR3 DNA: 48 bases, framed from base 1.